These 17 T cell receptor beta chains were all obtained from the same sample, sequenced in a study of spatial heterogeneity in lung cancer. TCRdb reanalysed the 5' RACE reads using MiXCR and keeps one entry per CDR3 protein. Of around 11,000 distinct CDR3 sequences listed, 6.3% were seen once; the top ten hold 25% to 35%. Sample time point: sample taken at primary tumor resection. Unsorted whole RNA of tumor, nontumor lung or frozen PBMC was sequenced. Sample: PBMCs, taken at surgery. The source of these receptors is a male donor with early-stage non-small cell lung cancer.

This clonotype rates as large. This beta chain lies outside the target of a library built for alpha chains; its clone size means little. The chain couples TRBV5-1 to TRBJ2-3; D might be TRBD1 or TRBD2, each matching 5 bases. The CDR3 spans 14 residues. V lost 2 bases and J lost 2, with 9 bases in between. CDR1 SGHRS and CDR2 YFSETQ come from the germline V gene. The CDR3 DNA reads TGCGCCAGCAGCTTCACCGGGACCACAGATACGCAGTATTTT. Translated, it gives CASSFTGTTDTQYF.

This clonotype was found a few times. Because this beta chain is a stray read in a library intended to capture alpha chains, its abundance should not be given much weight. V and J are TRBV18 and TRBJ2-1, with 7 bases fitting TRBD1. Trimming took 5 bases from V and 2 from J; bases not matched to a gene: 6. The CDR3 contains 15 residues. CDR1 is KGHSH and CDR2 is LQKENI in the germline V gene. The CDR3 loop reads CASSTDRPPYNEQFF. The DNA for the CDR3 is TGTGCCAGCTCAACGGACAGGCCCCCCTACAATGAGCAGTTCTTC.

This clonotype is medium-sized by share. Because this beta chain is a stray read in a library intended to capture alpha chains, its abundance should not be given much weight. The V and J genes are TRBV2 and TRBJ1-1; TRBD1 is a possible D gene (5 bases). The CDR3 is 12 residues long. Germline V gives CDR1 SNHLY, CDR2 FYNNEI. Trimming removed 5 bases at V and 10 bases at J, with 14 bases between. The DNA for the CDR3 is TGTGCCAGCAGTCCGACTCCCGGGGGAGCTTTCTTT. Protein sequence: CASSPTPGGAFF.

This clonotype occurred many times. This beta chain is a stray read from a library made for alpha chains; its abundance is not meaningful. The V gene is TRBV7-3, the J gene TRBJ1-1; TRBD1 is a possible D gene (5 bases). Germline V lookup: CDR1 SGHTA, CDR2 FQGTGA. CDR3 length equals 15 residues. V dropped 1 base and J dropped 0 bases, with 9 bases sitting between them. CDR3 sequence (DNA): TGTGCCAGCAGCTTAAGGGGGACGATGAACACTGAAGCTTTCTTT. The encoded protein is CASSLRGTMNTEAFF.

As concerns this clonotype: In a library made to pick up alpha chains, this beta chain is a stray read with a size that means little. The chain has TRBV27 and TRBJ2-5, with 7 bases identical to TRBD1. The V gene's germline CDR1 is MNHEY and CDR2 SMNVEV (reference sequence). V lost 6 bases, J lost 4 bases, and 11 bases stayed unmatched. CDR3 length equals 15 residues. The CDR3: CASSRGEGGVETQYF. The CDR3 region has the DNA TGTGCCAGCAGCAGAGGGGAAGGGGGCGTAGAGACCCAGTACTTC.

This clonotype came up many times. Little can be read into the size of this beta chain, an off-target read in a library designed for alpha chains. V and J are TRBV5-1 and TRBJ2-7; D may match TRBD1 or TRBD2 (5 bases each). Germline V CDR1 and CDR2: SGHRS, YFSETQ. The CDR3 length is 13 residues. Trimming stripped 7 bases from V and 3 bases from J, with 14 bases between. The CDR3 region is CASAGASVYEQYF. The CDR3 bases are TGCGCCAGCGCCGGGGCCTCAGTCTACGAGCAGTACTTC.

Concerning this clonotype: A much larger clonotype is one base distant, so this may be a read error. The library was built for alpha chains, so this beta chain is an off-target read and its size means little. The V gene is TRBV4-2, the J gene TRBJ2-1, with unresolved D. V dropped 1 base and J dropped 7 bases, with 20 bases sitting between them. CDR1 and CDR2 (germline): LGHNA, YNFKEQ. The CDR3 length is 17 residues. CDR3 region: CASSQGWVVEKRNEQFF. CDR3 coding DNA: TGTGCCAGCAGCCAAGGGTGGGTAGTCGAGAAAAGGAATGAGCAGTTCTTC.

This clonotype was detected a few times. This beta chain is an unintended read in a library built for alpha chains; its size means little. Here the CDR3 reads CASSYGGYYEQYF. Written as DNA, the CDR3 is TGTGCCAGCAGTTACGGCGGGTACTACGAGCAGTACTTC. The chain employs TRBV6-6 and TRBJ2-7, with D possibly matching TRBD2 (5 bases). V was trimmed by 2 bases and J by 3 bases, leaving 8 bases between them. This CDR3 region has 13 residues. CDR1 and CDR2 (germline): MNHNY, SVGAGI (reference sequence).

In this sample, this clonotype is medium-sized. This beta chain came through as a stray read in a library set up for alpha chains, and its size says little. J is TRBJ2-1 and V is TRBV7-3; D unresolved. CDR1 and CDR2 (germline): SGHTA, FQGTGA. The CDR3 has 13 amino acids. The V end was cut by 4 bases, the J end by 7 bases, with 11 bases between. The CDR3 loop is CASSSLIGNEQFF. The CDR3 DNA reads as TGTGCCAGCAGCTCCTTGATAGGAAATGAGCAGTTCTTC.

Concerning this clonotype itself: This beta chain appears as a stray read in a library generated for alpha chains; its size is not informative. The chain couples TRBV28 to TRBJ1-2, with D tentatively TRBD1 (5 bases). Germline V gene lookup returns CDR1 MDHEN and CDR2 SYDVKM. V was clipped by 6 bases and J by 5 bases, with 22 bases between them. This CDR3 contains 16 residues. This CDR3 reads CASRAGSGENYYGYTF. The CDR3, as DNA: TGTGCCAGCAGGGCAGGGTCGGGCGAAAATTATTATGGCTACACCTTC.

At least ten counts were recorded for this clonotype. This beta chain is an off-target read within a library intended for alpha chains, so its frequency means little. The J gene is TRBJ2-5, the V gene TRBV10-1; 8 positions agree with TRBD1. V shed 1 base and J 10 bases; nucleotides not matched to a gene: 5. There are 13 residues in the CDR3. Germline CDR1 WNHNN, CDR2 SYGVQD (reference sequence). The CDR3: CASSEYRGSSQYF. The CDR3 DNA sequence: TGCGCCAGCAGTGAGTACAGGGGGAGCAGCCAGTACTTC.

Within the sample, this clonotype is medium-sized (0.01 to 0.1%). For a library built for alpha chains, this beta chain is a stray read; little rests on its size. The chain joins TRBV2 to TRBJ2-4; TRBD2 matches 10 bases. The CDR3 is 15 amino acids. V lost 4 bases and J lost 6; bases outside the gene matches: 6. Looked up from germline, CDR1 is SNHLY and CDR2 is FYNNEI. CDR3: CASSVLAGIINIQYF. In DNA form, the CDR3 reads TGTGCCAGCAGTGTACTAGCGGGGATCATAAACATTCAGTACTTC.

There are many counts of this clonotype. Being off target in a library aimed at alpha chains, this beta chain has a size of little meaning. The chain uses TRBV5-1 and TRBJ1-1; no definite D call. Trimming cost V 3 bases and J 5 bases, with 8 bases left between them. Germline V CDR1 and CDR2: SGHRS, YFSETQ. The CDR3 runs to 12 residues. The CDR3 coding sequence is TGCGCCAGCAGCTCTCTGGGGACTGAAGCTTTCTTT. This translates into CASSSLGTEAFF. The full variable domain, its missing parts supplied by reference TRBV5-1 and TRBJ1-1, is KAGVTQTPRYLIKTRGQQVTLSCSPISGHRSVSWYQQTPGQGLQFLFEYFSETQRNKGNFPGRFSGRQFSNSRSEMNVSTLELGDSALYLCASSSLGTEAFFGQGTRLTVV.

Many counts were recorded for this clonotype. This beta chain came through as a stray read in a library set up for alpha chains, and its size says little. The chain carries TRBV18 and TRBJ2-5; no definite D call. V shed 3 bases and J shed 0 bases, with 2 bases lying between them. Germline V gives CDR1 KGHSH, CDR2 LQKENI. This CDR3 is built from 12 residues. The CDR3 DNA reads as TGTGCCAGCTCACCGTACCAAGAGACCCAGTACTTC. Protein product: CASSPYQETQYF. Looking up the rest from reference TRBV18 and TRBJ2-5 gives the full variable domain: NAGVMQNPRHLVRRRGQEARLRCSPMKGHSHVYWYRQLPEEGLKFMVYLQKENIIDESGMPKERFSAEFPKEGPSILRIQQVVRGDSAAYFCASSPYQETQYFGPGTRLLVL.

This clonotype was seen repeatedly, ten times or more. Within a library made for alpha chains, this beta chain is off target, and its count is uninformative. The rearrangement links TRBV7-2 to TRBJ2-5; 11 positions match TRBD2. Germline V gene sequence: CDR1 SGHTA, CDR2 FQGNSA. This CDR3 has 16 amino acids. Trimming took 5 bases from V and 4 from J; bases not matched to a gene: 9. The CDR3 DNA reads TGTGCCAGCAGCCAGAGGGTAGCGGGGGGGACAGAGACCCAGTACTTC. Translating it yields CASSQRVAGGTETQYF.

This clonotype was seen at least ten times. Within a library made for alpha chains, this beta chain is off target, and its count is uninformative. CDR3 bases: TGTGCCAGCAGTGGCAGTATAGGGGGGATGTTTTTT. This translates into CASSGSIGGMFF. The genes are TRBV28 and TRBJ1-4; D is possibly TRBD1 (6 bases). Per the germline V gene, CDR1 is MDHEN and CDR2 is SYDVKM. The length of the CDR3 is 12 residues. Trimming stripped 5 bases from V and 15 bases from J, with 16 bases between. The complete variable domain, with remaining parts taken from reference TRBV28 and TRBJ1-4, reads DVKVTQSSRYLVKRTGEKVFLECVQDMDHENMFWYRQDPGLGLRLIYFSYDVKMKEKGDIPEGYSVSREKKERFSLILESASTNQTSMYLCASSGSIGGMFFGSGTQLSVL.

The table lists this clonotype with many counts. The library was designed around alpha chains, so this beta chain is a stray read whose abundance carries little weight. CDR3 region: CASSLAAGQADTQYF. DNA of the CDR3: TGTGCCAGCAGCTTAGCTGCGGGGCAGGCAGATACGCAGTATTTT. The chain recombines TRBV7-9 with TRBJ2-3; perhaps TRBD2 as D (6 bases). V was cut by 0 bases and J by 4 bases, with 11 bases left in between. The CDR3 sequence is 15 residues long. Per the germline V gene, CDR1 is SEHNR and CDR2 is FQNEAQ (reference sequence).